This record covers a single T cell receptor (beta chain). As yet, its antigen is unknown. The data were produced by immunoSEQ multiplex PCR, yet TCRdb's version contains in-frame clones alone and is incomplete. The sample records around 33,000 clones, 69% being singletons. This entry is derived from a study of cytotoxic CD8 clonotypes in ibrutinib-treated CLL. Study conclusions and caveats: A difference in sampling times existed between sustained-remission and progressing patients. Public clonotypes (which were uncommon) either contracted or remained stable on treatment.

The germline V and J ends were trimmed by 3 bases and 10 bases, with 5 bases remaining between them. Germline V lookup: CDR1 SEHNR, CDR2 FQNEAQ (reference sequence). This CDR3 is 10 amino acids long. Sequenced material: PBMCs, taken before ibrutinib treatment. The TCR originated in a human donor with chronic lymphocytic leukemia. The chain couples TRBV7-9 to TRBJ2-3, with D unclear. CDR3: CASSLLAQYF. The CDR3 DNA follows: TGTGCCAGCAGCTTGCTCGCGCAGTATTTT. The full variable domain, in which reference TRBV7-9 and TRBJ2-3 provide the parts outside the CDR3, is DTGVSQNPRHKITKRGQNVTFRCDPISEHNRLYWYRQTLGQGPEFLTYFQNEAQLEKSRLLSDRFSAERPKGSFSTLEIQRTEQGDSAMYLCASSLLAQYFGPGTRLTVL.